The present T cell receptor (beta chain) was sequenced within a study of regulatory T cells in long-lasting Graves disease. Study-wide context: New Graves' disease cases had less than 3 months of antithyroid drugs.

Documented time point: newly diagnosed GD, antithyroid drugs for less than 3 months. Scientists built the TCR library using RNA that was extracted from PBMCs. With V trimmed by 1 base and J by 5 bases, 3 bases remained unmatched. The CDR3 is made up of 15 amino acids. Per the germline V gene, CDR1 is SEHNR and CDR2 is FQNEAQ (reference sequence). iRepertoire HTBI primers and Arm-PCR of CDR3 regions built TCR beta libraries. TCRdb used MiXCR to reprocess the multiplex PCR reads, holding one entry per CDR3 protein. The table includes approximately 310,000 distinct CDR3 sequences, 15% to 20% detected once.

The source of this sequence is a female donor with Graves disease. V and J are TRBV7-9 and TRBJ2-7; TRBD1 aligns across 12 bases. The sequences come from peripheral blood mononuclear cells (PBMCs), collected at new diagnosis, from a patient treated with antithyroid drugs. The CDR3 region is CASSLGGQGADEQYF. The DNA of the CDR3 is TGTGCCAGCAGCTTAGGGGGACAGGGGGCAGACGAGCAGTACTTC.